The entry that follows covers one TCR beta chain sequence. Its antigen is as yet unknown. These data belong to a study of OX40 agonist ivuxolimab in advanced cancers. General study findings and limits: It was not determined which antigens were specifically recognized by the peripheral T cells that had undergone clonal expansion.

The CDR3 is 16 amino acids. Between the trimmed V and J ends, which lost 3 bases and 12 bases, there was a span of 25 bases. Germline CDR1 and CDR2: SGHRS and YFSETQ. Sequencing was performed with immunoSEQ multiplex PCR; in TCRdb, only in-frame clones are kept and a portion is missing. The sample consists of tens of thousands of clones, roughly 88% of them appearing once. This clonotype originated in an adult with an advanced solid tumor such as melanoma, head and neck, liver or kidney cancer. The source material was CD4+ or CD8+ T cells sorted from blood, sampled in a trial of the OX40 agonist ivuxolimab. The chain uses TRBV5-1 and TRBJ2-4, with D tentatively TRBD1 or TRBD2 (5 bases each). CDR3 nucleotide sequence: TGCGCCAGCAGCTCGCAGGGAACTAGTTCAGGGTCGGATCAGTACTTC. It yields the protein CASSSQGTSSGSDQYF.